This T cell receptor (beta chain) was recorded in a study of shared clonotypes between healthy human individuals. In the CD4+ fraction, cells were divided into CD45RA+ naive and CD45RA-negative memory subsets. The method was immunoSEQ multiplex PCR; TCRdb's version includes in-frame clones alone and lacks a portion of them. The data show 2 million to 2.5 million clones, with approximately 93% seen just once and about 0.41% held by the top ten. This CDR3 is built from 16 residues. The germline V gene encodes CDR1 KGHSH and CDR2 LQKENI. The V segment lost 3 bases and the J segment 8 bases; nucleotides outside the gene matches: 15.

Sequenced material: naive CD4+ T cells from PBMCs. Subset indicated: CD45RA+ positively selected. The receptor comes from a man aged 18 to 35 in good health. Some clones in this sample may be carry-over from other donors' samples. This chain links TRBV18 with TRBJ1-2, with 7 nucleotides matching TRBD1. CDR3 nucleotide sequence: TGTGCCAGCTCACCCAATTTTGACAGGGAGGGAGGAGGCTACACCTTC. Encoded protein: CASSPNFDREGGGYTF.